This T cell receptor (beta chain) was sequenced during a study of shared clonotypes between healthy human individuals. Across the whole study: Contributing individuals were two females and a few males aged 18 to 49. Overall study results and limits: Unshared clonotypes carried lower generation probabilities than those common to all four donors.

Naive CD8 cells lacked CD45RO, underwent positive selection for CCR7 and left out terminally differentiated effector memory CD45RA+ cells. Caucasian adults living in Nashville, Tennessee, provided all samples. Sequenced by immunoSEQ multiplex PCR; TCRdb stores in-frame clones only, minus some. Of about 2.1 million clones listed, under 95% are singletons. This clone was observed once. Its antigen is undetermined. CDR1 is MDHEN and CDR2 is SYDVKM in the germline V gene. V was cut by 0 bases and J by 6 bases, with 12 bases left in between. The CDR3 is 14 amino acids. This clonotype was sampled from a young man in good health. Some clones in this sample may be carry-over from other donors' samples. Sequenced: naive CD8+ T cells from PBMCs. The V call is TRBV28, the J call TRBJ2-7; the D is unclear. This CDR3 is CASSLWDQMGEQYF. For the CDR3, the DNA is TGTGCCAGCAGTTTATGGGACCAAATGGGCGAGCAGTACTTC.